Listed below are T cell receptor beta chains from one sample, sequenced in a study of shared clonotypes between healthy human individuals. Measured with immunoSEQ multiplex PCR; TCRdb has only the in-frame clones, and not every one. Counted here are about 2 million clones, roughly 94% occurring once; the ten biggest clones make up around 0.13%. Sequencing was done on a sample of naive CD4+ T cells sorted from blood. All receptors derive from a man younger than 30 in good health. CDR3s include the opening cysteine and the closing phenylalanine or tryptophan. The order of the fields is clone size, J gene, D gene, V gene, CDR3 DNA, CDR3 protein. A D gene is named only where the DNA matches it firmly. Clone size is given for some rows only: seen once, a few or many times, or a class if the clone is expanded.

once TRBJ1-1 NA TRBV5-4 TGTGCCAGCAGCTTGGGGGGAGCGAACACTGAAGCTTTCTTT CASSLGGANTEAFF
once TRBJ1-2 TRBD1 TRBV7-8 TGTGCCAGCAGCTTAAGGACAGGGCTTTTGAGCTATGGCTACACCTTC CASSLRTGLLSYGYTF
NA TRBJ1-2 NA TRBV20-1 TGCAGTGCCCCCTATGGCTACACCTTC CSAPYGYTF
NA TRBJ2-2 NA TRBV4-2 TGTGCCAGCAGCGATAGGCGCGGGGCCCCGAACACCGGGGAGCTGTTTTTT CASSDRRGAPNTGELFF
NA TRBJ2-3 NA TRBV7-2 TGTGCCAGCAGTCCAGGGCGGGATACGCAGTATTTT CASSPGRDTQYF
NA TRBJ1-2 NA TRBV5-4 TGTGCCAGCAGCTTGGATTCCCAGCCGCGTACCTTC CASSLDSQPRTF
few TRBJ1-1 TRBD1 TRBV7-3 TGTGCCAGCAGCCTCGGGACAGAGAACACTGAAGCTTTCTTT CASSLGTENTEAFF
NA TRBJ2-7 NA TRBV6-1 TGTGCCAGCAGTGTGAGCAGGGTCTCCTACGAGCAGTACTTC CASSVSRVSYEQYF
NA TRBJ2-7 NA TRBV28 TGTGCGACCGGGACCCAGGTTGGGGAGCAGTACTTC CATGTQVGEQYF
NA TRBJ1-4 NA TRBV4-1 TGCGCCAGCAGCCATCGGCCGCCGCCGGGCGAAAAACTGTTTTTT CASSHRPPPGEKLFF
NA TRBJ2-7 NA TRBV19 TGTGCCAGTAGTACACCGACAGGAGCCTACGAGCAGTACTTC CASSTPTGAYEQYF
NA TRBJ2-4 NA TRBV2 TGTGCCAGCAGTGAAGCGCTGGGATCCGGGGCCAAAAACATTCAGTACTTC CASSEALGSGAKNIQYF
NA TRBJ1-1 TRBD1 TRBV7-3 TGTGCCAGCAGCGCCACAGGGGGAGTCACTGAAGCTTTCTTT CASSATGGVTEAFF
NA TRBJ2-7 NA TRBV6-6 TGTGCCAGCAGTGCATCCGGGACACACTACGAGCAGTACTTC CASSASGTHYEQYF
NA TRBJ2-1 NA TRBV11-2 TGTGCCAGCAGCTCCGGGAATTCCTACAATGAGCAGTTCTTC CASSSGNSYNEQFF
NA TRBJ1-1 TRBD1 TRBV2 TGTGCCAGCAGTGAGGTTAGGGGGCTAGGGGCTGAAGCTTTCTTT CASSEVRGLGAEAFF
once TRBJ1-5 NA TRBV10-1 TGCGCCAGCAGTGGTTTTGGGGATCAGCCCCAGCATTTT CASSGFGDQPQHF
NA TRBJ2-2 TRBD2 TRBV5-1 TGCGCCAGCAGCTTGCTAGCGGGGGAGACGAACACCGGGGAGCTGTTTTTT CASSLLAGETNTGELFF
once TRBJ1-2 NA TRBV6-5 TGTGCCAGCAGTTACTCGGGGGATGGCTACACCTTC CASSYSGDGYTF
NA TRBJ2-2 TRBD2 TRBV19 TGTGCCAGTAGTAGGGCTAGCGGTTACACCGGGGAGCTGTTTTTT CASSRASGYTGELFF
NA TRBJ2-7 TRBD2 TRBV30 TGTGCCTGGAGGGCCCCCGGACTAGCGGGACGCTACGAGCAGTACTTC CAWRAPGLAGRYEQYF
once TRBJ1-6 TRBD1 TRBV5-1 TGCGCCAGCAGCTTGGCCCTAGGGACAGGGGGCTCACCCCTCCACTTT CASSLALGTGGSPLHF
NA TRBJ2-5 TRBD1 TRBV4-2 TGTGCCAGCAGCCAAGAGGACAGGGGTGGAGAGACCCAGTACTTC CASSQEDRGGETQYF
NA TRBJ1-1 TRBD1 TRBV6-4 TGTGCCAGCAGTCCAACAGGGGGCTCCTTTGAAGCTTTCTTT CASSPTGGSFEAFF
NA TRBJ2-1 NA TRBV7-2 TGTGCCAGCAGCTTAGCAGGGCGGCAGGGTCTCCACAATGAGCAGTTCTTC CASSLAGRQGLHNEQFF
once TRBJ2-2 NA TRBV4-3 TGCGCCAGCAGCCAAAGTAGGGTCACCGGGGAGCTGTTTTTT CASSQSRVTGELFF
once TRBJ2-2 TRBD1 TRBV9 TGTGCCAGCAGCTCCCGTGTAATAGGGGGCGGCGGGGAGCTGTTTTTT CASSSRVIGGGGELFF
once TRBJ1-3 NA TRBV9 TGTGCCAGCAGCGTAGGCAGGGGACCTGGAAACACCATATATTTT CASSVGRGPGNTIYF
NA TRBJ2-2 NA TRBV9 TGTGCCAGCAGCGTAGCTACCCACTCAAACACCGGGGAGCTGTTTTTT CASSVATHSNTGELFF
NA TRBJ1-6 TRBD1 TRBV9 TGTGCCAGCAGCGTAGCAGACCGACAGGGAAGCTCACCCCTCCACTTT CASSVADRQGSSPLHF
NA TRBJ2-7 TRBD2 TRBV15 TGTGCCACCAGCAGAGATTCAAGTGGACTAGCGGGGTACGAGCAGTACTTC CATSRDSSGLAGYEQYF
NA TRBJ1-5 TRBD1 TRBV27 TGTGCCAGCAAGCCCCTTTGGACAGGGAGCAGCAATCAGCCCCAGCATTTT CASKPLWTGSSNQPQHF
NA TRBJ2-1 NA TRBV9 TGTGCCAGCAGCGTAGCTACGGGACCAGTCAATGAGCAGTTCTTC CASSVATGPVNEQFF
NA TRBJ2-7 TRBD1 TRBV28 TGTGCCAGCAGAGGACCGGGACAGTCCTACGAGCAGTACTTC CASRGPGQSYEQYF
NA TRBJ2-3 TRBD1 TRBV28 TGTGCCAGCAGTCCCTCTGGGACAGGGGGTTTCACAGATACGCAGTATTTT CASSPSGTGGFTDTQYF
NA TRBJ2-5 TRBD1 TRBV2 TGTGCCAGCAGTCAGACAGGGTTGGGAGAAGAGACCCAGTACTTC CASSQTGLGEETQYF
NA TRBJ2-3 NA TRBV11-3 TGTGCCAGCAGCTTAGCCGCGAGAGATACGCAGTATTTT CASSLAARDTQYF
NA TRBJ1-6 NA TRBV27 TGTGCCAGCACCAAAGTGGGGTTAGATGGTTCACCCCTCCACTTT CASTKVGLDGSPLHF
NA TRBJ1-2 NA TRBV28 TGTGCCAGCAGGAACAGGGATTCCTATGGCTACACCTTC CASRNRDSYGYTF
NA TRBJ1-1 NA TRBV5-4 TGTGCCAGCAGCCAAGACATCGATCGAAGAGCTTTCTTT CASSQDIDRRAFF
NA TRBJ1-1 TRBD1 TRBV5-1 TGCGCCAGCAGCTTGGAGGGACAGGGGAGGACTGAAGCTTTCTTT CASSLEGQGRTEAFF
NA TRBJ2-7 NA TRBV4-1 TGCGCCAGCAGCCCAGACACGGCACCCTACGAGCAGTACTTC CASSPDTAPYEQYF
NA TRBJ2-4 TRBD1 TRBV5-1 TGCGCCAGCAGCCCGGACAGGGCCAAAAACATTCAGTACTTC CASSPDRAKNIQYF
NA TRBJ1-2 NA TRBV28 TGTGCCAGCAGTCCCGGGAGGGGCTACACCTTC CASSPGRGYTF
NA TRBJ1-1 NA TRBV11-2 TGTGCCAGCAGCTTAGATCATTTAGATGAAGCTTTCTTT CASSLDHLDEAFF
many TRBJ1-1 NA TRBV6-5 TGTGCCAGCAGTTATAAAGAGGGATGGGCTGAAGCTTTCTTT CASSYKEGWAEAFF
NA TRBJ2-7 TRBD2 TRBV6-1 TGTGCCAGCAGTGAAGCTCGCGGGGGCTACGAGCAGTACTTC CASSEARGGYEQYF
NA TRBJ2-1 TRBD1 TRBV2 TGTGCCAGCATTGGACAGGGGGCCTACAATGAGCAGTTCTTC CASIGQGAYNEQFF
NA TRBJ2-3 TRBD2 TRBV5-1 TGCGCCAGCAGCTGGGGGACTAGCGGGAGGGCCACAGATACGCAGTATTTT CASSWGTSGRATDTQYF
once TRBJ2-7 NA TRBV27 TGTGCCAGCAGACTCGGAAGGGGCTCCGACGAGCAGTACTTC CASRLGRGSDEQYF
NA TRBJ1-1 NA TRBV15 TGTGCCACCAGCAGAGTCCAGAACACTGAAGCTTTCTTT CATSRVQNTEAFF
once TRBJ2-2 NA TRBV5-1 TGCGCCAGCAGCTCGTCAGGCACCGGGGAGCTGTTTTTT CASSSSGTGELFF
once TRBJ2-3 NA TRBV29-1 TGCAGCGTCACTGGAGCGGCTAGCACAGATACGCAGTATTTT CSVTGAASTDTQYF
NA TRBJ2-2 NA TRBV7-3 TGTGCCAGCAGCTTGGAAGGGGAGCTGTTTTTT CASSLEGELFF
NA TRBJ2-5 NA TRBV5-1 TGCGCCAGCAGCCTCGGGACAAGTCAAGAGACCCAGTACTTC CASSLGTSQETQYF